This T cell receptor (beta chain) was recovered during a study of radiation and T cells in renal cell carcinoma. Produced via immunoSEQ multiplex PCR; TCRdb's table is partial and in-frame only. The table lists about 160,000 clones, roughly 90% of them singletons. Study findings and constraints: In blood, top tumor clones expanded by 2 weeks, shrinking by 4.

As to time point: baseline pretreatment blood. Treatment: 15 Gy SBRT to primary tumor, nephrectomy 4 weeks later. CDR1 is SEHNR and CDR2 is FQNEAQ in the germline V gene (reference sequence). V shed 2 bases and J shed 6 bases, with 10 bases lying between them. The CDR3 has 14 amino acids. This clone appeared a single time. The antigen remains unidentified. This sequence originates from a woman in her sixties or seventies with renal cell carcinoma. Sample: blood, taken from a patient whose treatment included radiotherapy and nephrectomy. This sequence joins TRBV7-9 and TRBJ1-4, with D possibly being TRBD1 (5 bases). The CDR3 DNA sequence: TGTGCCAGCAGCTTACGGGACGACGATGAAAAACTGTTTTTT. It translates to CASSLRDDDEKLFF.